A selection of T cell receptor beta chains follows, all from one sample in a study of cytomegalovirus exposure and HLA in healthy donors. Libraries were prepared by immunoSEQ multiplex PCR; TCRdb keeps only in-frame clonotypes and omits some of them. Here the sample spans 100,000 to 140,000 clones, approximately 80% being singletons. Sequenced input: PBMCs. The receptors stem from a male donor in good health and CMV-seronegative. The CDR3 runs from the conserved cysteine through the conserved F or W. The D gene is left open where the match is weak. Rows give clone size only sometimes, using once, few, many, or a class for an expanded clone.

>TRBJ1-5|.|few|TRBV4-2
CASSLGGGDQPQHF
TGTGCCAGCAGCCTCGGTGGGGGGGACCAGCCCCAGCATTTT
>TRBJ2-1|TRBD2|.|TRBV7-4
CASSFGTSRDNEQFF
TGTGCCAGCAGCTTCGGGACTAGCCGAGACAATGAGCAGTTCTTC
>TRBJ2-1|TRBD2|.|TRBV4-2
CAGSQDGPAGDYNEQFF
TGTGCCGGCAGCCAAGATGGGCCAGCGGGAGACTACAATGAGCAGTTCTTC
>TRBJ2-7|.|.|TRBV5-4
CASSLGGRGNYEQYF
TGTGCCAGCAGCTTGGGGGGCAGGGGAAACTACGAGCAGTACTTC
>TRBJ1-2|TRBD1|.|TRBV27
CASSLTGTGYSNYGYTF
TGTGCCAGCAGTCTAACCGGGACAGGGTATTCTAACTATGGCTACACCTTC
>TRBJ1-2|.|.|TRBV28
CASSWGGGGYTF
TGTGCCAGCAGTTGGGGGGGCGGTGGCTACACCTTC
>TRBJ1-2|TRBD1|.|TRBV2
CASERDRAYGYTF
TGTGCCAGCGAACGGGACAGGGCATATGGCTACACCTTC
>TRBJ2-7|TRBD2|.|TRBV13
CASSSGTSGRRYLYEQYF
TGTGCCAGCAGCTCCGGGACTAGCGGGAGGAGGTACCTCTACGAGCAGTACTTC
>TRBJ1-1|TRBD1|.|TRBV4-1
CASISGTGVTEAFF
TGCGCCAGCATCTCCGGGACAGGGGTCACTGAAGCTTTCTTT
>TRBJ2-2|TRBD2|.|TRBV2
CATHIAGGVGELFF
TGTGCCACGCATATAGCGGGAGGGGTCGGGGAGCTGTTTTTT
>TRBJ1-1|.|.|TRBV18
CASSPYIQLGLGLTEAFF
TGTGCCAGCTCACCTTATATCCAATTGGGACTGGGTTTGACTGAAGCTTTCTTT
>TRBJ2-7|TRBD2|.|TRBV27
CASRLSGTSEQYF
TGTGCCAGCAGATTATCTGGGACTAGCGAGCAGTACTTC
>TRBJ2-7|TRBD1|.|TRBV13
CASSLRGRSSYEQYF
TGTGCCAGCAGCTTAAGGGGGCGAAGCTCCTACGAGCAGTACTTC
>TRBJ1-4|.|few|TRBV6-5
CASRRDSSTNEKLFF
TGTGCCAGCAGACGTGACAGCTCAACTAATGAAAAACTGTTTTTT
>TRBJ2-3|.|.|TRBV6-4
CASSVGGSTDTQYF
TGTGCCAGCAGTGTTGGTGGCAGCACAGATACGCAGTATTTT
>TRBJ1-2|.|.|TRBV7-2
CASSLRGSYGYTF
TGTGCCAGCAGCTTACGGGGTAGCTATGGCTACACCTTC
>TRBJ2-1|.|.|TRBV9
CASSSRGSGGTFEQFF
TGTGCCAGCAGCTCCCGGGGTAGTGGCGGGACTTTTGAGCAGTTCTTC
>TRBJ2-3|.|.|TRBV5-1
CASSLETSTDTQYF
TGCGCCAGCAGCTTGGAAACTAGCACAGATACGCAGTATTTT
>TRBJ1-1|TRBD1|.|TRBV12-5
CASGSGGGKGATEAFF
TGTGCTAGTGGTTCGGGGGGGGGTAAGGGGGCCACTGAAGCTTTCTTT
>TRBJ1-2|TRBD1|few|TRBV11-2
CASSRIQGVNYGYTF
TGTGCCAGCAGTAGAATACAGGGGGTCAACTATGGCTACACCTTC
>TRBJ2-7|TRBD2|.|TRBV7-9
CASRASGREGSYEQYF
TGTGCCAGCAGGGCCTCCGGGCGGGAGGGGTCCTACGAGCAGTACTTC
>TRBJ2-1|TRBD1|.|TRBV5-1
CASSPSGDRYNEQFF
TGCGCCAGCAGCCCCTCAGGGGACAGGTACAATGAGCAGTTCTTC
>TRBJ2-7|TRBD1|.|TRBV11-2
CASSSWDREPYEQYF
TGTGCCAGCAGCTCCTGGGACAGGGAGCCCTACGAGCAGTACTTC
>TRBJ2-7|.|.|TRBV28
CASSSWYEQYF
TGTGCCAGCAGTTCCTGGTACGAGCAGTACTTC
>TRBJ2-3|.|.|TRBV5-1
CASSLSGSVTDTQYF
TGCGCCAGCAGCTTGTCCGGGAGTGTTACAGATACGCAGTATTTT